These 15 T cell receptor beta chains share one sample of origin, sequenced in a study of vaccination effects on CD4 cells after COVID-19. Sequencing was performed with immunoSEQ multiplex PCR; in TCRdb, only in-frame clones are kept and a portion is missing. The sample holds about 58,000 clones, about 83% seen once. The antigens these receptors bind are not known. The authors isolated CD4+ T cells after about eleven days of culture. Sequencing used CD4+ T cells from PBMCs cultured without peptide, obtained before COVID-19 vaccination. Receptor source: a human donor who received a COVID-19 vaccine.

In this sample, this clone turned up a few times. V gene TRBV10-2 combines with J gene TRBJ2-2, with D unclear. Trimming took off 6 bases at V and 0 bases at J, with 14 bases between the two ends. CDR3 length equals 16 residues. Germline V gene data show CDR1 as WSHSY and CDR2 as SAAADI. The CDR3 DNA reads TGCGCCAGCAGCGCCCTCGCACCGGCGAACACCGGGGAGCTGTTTTTT. Its translation is CASSALAPANTGELFF.

This sequence joins TRBV28 and TRBJ1-5, with 10 bases fitting TRBD1. The CDR3 runs 14 residues. Trimming at V came to 6 bases and at J to 7 bases, leaving 6 bases not matched to a gene. The germline CDR1 and CDR2 sequences are MDHEN and SYDVKM. CDR3 loop: CASRTGGVNQPQHF. The CDR3 nucleotides are TGTGCCAGCAGGACAGGGGGCGTAAACCAGCCCCAGCATTTT. The entire variable domain, with the rest obtained from reference TRBV28 and TRBJ1-5, is as follows: DVKVTQSSRYLVKRTGEKVFLECVQDMDHENMFWYRQDPGLGLRLIYFSYDVKMKEKGDIPEGYSVSREKKERFSLILESASTNQTSMYLCASRTGGVNQPQHFGDGTRLSIL.

The chain uses TRBV29-1 and TRBJ2-3, with 9 bases aligning to TRBD1. V shed 0 bases and J 4 bases; nucleotides not matched to a gene: 5. Germline assignment: CDR1 SQVTM and CDR2 ANQGSEA. The CDR3 has 15 amino acids. In nucleotides, the CDR3 is TGCAGCGTTGAAGACGGGACAGGGATGGCAGATACGCAGTATTTT. Residues: CSVEDGTGMADTQYF.

This clone turned up a few times. The rearrangement links TRBV3-1 (or the pseudogene TRBV3-2) to TRBJ2-2, with 11 bases fitting TRBD2. Germline CDR1 and CDR2: LGHDT and YNNKEL (reference sequence). The CDR3 runs 16 residues. V shed 9 bases and J 0 bases; nucleotides not matched to a gene: 6. In DNA form, the CDR3 reads TGTGCCAGTTTAGCGGGGGGGCCTACGAACACCGGGGAGCTGTTTTTT. As protein: CASLAGGPTNTGELFF.

J is TRBJ2-5 and V is TRBV6-6, with D hard to call. V was clipped by 0 bases and J by 7 bases, with 6 bases between them. The CDR3 runs 12 residues. Germline CDR1 and CDR2: MNHNY and SVGAGI (reference sequence). CDR3 in amino acids: CASSYSPRTQYF. The DNA of the CDR3 is TGTGCCAGCAGTTACTCGCCTCGGACCCAGTACTTC.

This chain uses TRBV2 with TRBJ1-1; TRBD1 might be the D (5 bases). Per the germline V gene, CDR1 is SNHLY and CDR2 is FYNNEI. Trimming removed 10 bases from V and 1 base from J, with 22 bases in between. The CDR3 totals 16 residues. The CDR3 nucleotides are TGTGCCAACTACCGAGCGGGACTCACGACGAACACTGAAGCTTTCTTT. Residues: CANYRAGLTTNTEAFF. Variable domain in full (rest from reference TRBV2 and TRBJ1-1): EPEVTQTPSHQVTQMGQEVILRCVPISNHLYFYWYRQILGQKVEFLVSFYNNEISEKSEIFDDQFSVERPDGSNFTLKIRSTKLEDSAMYFCANYRAGLTTNTEAFFGQGTRLTVV.

The V call is TRBV9, the J call TRBJ1-5; D is uncertain. Germline V gene data show CDR1 as SGDLS and CDR2 as YYNGEE. With 3 bases removed from V and 8 bases from J, the gap between germline ends came to 18 bases. This CDR3 is 15 amino acids long. CDR3 sequence: CASSGERVGLKPQHF. The CDR3 nucleotides read TGTGCCAGCAGCGGGGAGCGGGTGGGGTTGAAGCCCCAGCATTTT.

The V gene is TRBV10-3, the J gene TRBJ1-1, with D uncertain. This CDR3 spans 14 amino acids. Per the germline V gene, CDR1 is ENHRY and CDR2 is SYGVKD. V shed 5 bases and J shed 1 base, with 11 bases lying between them. The CDR3 nucleotides are TGTGCCATCAGTACCAGTGGTAAGAACACTGAAGCTTTCTTT. It specifies CAISTSGKNTEAFF.

The J gene is TRBJ1-1, the V gene TRBV6-5; D is perhaps TRBD1 (6 bases). Trimming cost V 7 bases and J 5 bases, with 17 bases left between them. The CDR3 length is 14 residues. Germline lookup yields CDR1 MNHEY and CDR2 SVGAGI. CDR3 amino acids: CASTARRGRTEAFF. The CDR3 nucleotides are TGTGCCAGCACGGCCCGGAGGGGGAGGACTGAAGCTTTCTTT.

The chain couples TRBV7-3 to TRBJ1-5, with 7 bases identical to TRBD1. Trimming removed 10 bases from V and 0 bases from J; junction bases left unmatched: 9. Per the germline V gene, CDR1 is SGHTA and CDR2 is FQGTGA. This CDR3 spans 15 amino acids. The CDR3 spells CAIGDRPDSNQPQHF. The CDR3 DNA sequence: TGTGCCATCGGGGACAGACCTGATAGCAATCAGCCCCAGCATTTT.

The chain carries TRBV30 and TRBJ2-1, with 7 bases identical to TRBD1. The V and J ends lost 3 bases and 9 bases, in that order; junction bases with no gene match: 17. This CDR3 comprises 16 residues. CDR1 is GTSNPN, CDR2 SVGIG, per germline (reference sequence). This CDR3 reads CAWSRDSNLGRSEQFF. CDR3 nucleotides: TGTGCCTGGAGCCGGGACAGTAATCTTGGTCGTAGTGAGCAGTTCTTC.

The chain joins TRBV19 to TRBJ1-4; the match to TRBD1 covers 8 bases. Germline V gene data show CDR1 as LNHDA and CDR2 as SQIVND (reference sequence). Unmatched junction bases numbered 5, after V lost 6 bases and J lost 2 bases. This CDR3 is 15 amino acids long. CDR3 protein: CASRRDRGTNEKLFF. The DNA of the CDR3 is TGTGCCAGTAGACGAGACAGGGGCACTAATGAAAAACTGTTTTTT.

This sequence joins TRBV7-8 and TRBJ1-2, with D hard to call. Germline V gene sequence: CDR1 SGHVS, CDR2 FQNEAQ. V dropped 5 bases and J dropped 0 bases, with 16 bases sitting between them. The CDR3 is made up of 16 amino acids. CDR3 protein: CASSTPLGIPNYGYTF. As DNA, the CDR3 is TGTGCCAGCAGCACCCCATTGGGGATCCCTAACTATGGCTACACCTTC.

V gene TRBV6-1 combines with J gene TRBJ1-3, with D unresolved. The germline V gene encodes CDR1 MNHNS and CDR2 SASEGT. The CDR3 runs to 16 residues. Trimming pared 1 base from V and 0 bases from J, leaving 10 bases between. Here the CDR3 reads CASSEVGLPSGNTIYF. The CDR3 DNA sequence: TGTGCCAGCAGTGAAGTGGGCCTTCCCTCTGGAAACACCATATATTTT.

This clone turned up a few times. V and J are TRBV18 and TRBJ1-1; D unresolved. CDR3 length equals 14 residues. CDR1 is KGHSH and CDR2 is LQKENI in the germline V gene. V was trimmed by 2 bases and J by 0 bases, leaving 7 bases between them. DNA for the CDR3: TGTGCCAGCTCACCAGGGCCCATGAACACTGAAGCTTTCTTT. This gives the protein CASSPGPMNTEAFF.